This entry concerns a single T cell receptor (beta chain). Participant-given clinical history determined each cohort assignment. This record belongs to a study of blood T cell repertoires in COVID-19. Some clones are missing from TCRdb's copy, which holds only in-frame ones; the method was immunoSEQ multiplex PCR. The table has approximately 340,000 clones, roughly nine tenths seen once. The CDR3 loop spans 12 amino acids. Trimming removed 7 bases from V and 7 bases from J; junction bases left unmatched: 6. Material for sequencing was PBMCs or T cells enriched from blood (not recorded which). This sequence joins TRBV12-3 or TRBV12-4 and TRBJ1-2, with 7 bases that match TRBD1. The source is a woman aged 40-49 years who had been exposed to COVID-19. CDR3: CASIRQGFGYTF. CDR3 sequence (DNA): TGTGCCAGCATCAGACAGGGCTTTGGCTACACCTTC.